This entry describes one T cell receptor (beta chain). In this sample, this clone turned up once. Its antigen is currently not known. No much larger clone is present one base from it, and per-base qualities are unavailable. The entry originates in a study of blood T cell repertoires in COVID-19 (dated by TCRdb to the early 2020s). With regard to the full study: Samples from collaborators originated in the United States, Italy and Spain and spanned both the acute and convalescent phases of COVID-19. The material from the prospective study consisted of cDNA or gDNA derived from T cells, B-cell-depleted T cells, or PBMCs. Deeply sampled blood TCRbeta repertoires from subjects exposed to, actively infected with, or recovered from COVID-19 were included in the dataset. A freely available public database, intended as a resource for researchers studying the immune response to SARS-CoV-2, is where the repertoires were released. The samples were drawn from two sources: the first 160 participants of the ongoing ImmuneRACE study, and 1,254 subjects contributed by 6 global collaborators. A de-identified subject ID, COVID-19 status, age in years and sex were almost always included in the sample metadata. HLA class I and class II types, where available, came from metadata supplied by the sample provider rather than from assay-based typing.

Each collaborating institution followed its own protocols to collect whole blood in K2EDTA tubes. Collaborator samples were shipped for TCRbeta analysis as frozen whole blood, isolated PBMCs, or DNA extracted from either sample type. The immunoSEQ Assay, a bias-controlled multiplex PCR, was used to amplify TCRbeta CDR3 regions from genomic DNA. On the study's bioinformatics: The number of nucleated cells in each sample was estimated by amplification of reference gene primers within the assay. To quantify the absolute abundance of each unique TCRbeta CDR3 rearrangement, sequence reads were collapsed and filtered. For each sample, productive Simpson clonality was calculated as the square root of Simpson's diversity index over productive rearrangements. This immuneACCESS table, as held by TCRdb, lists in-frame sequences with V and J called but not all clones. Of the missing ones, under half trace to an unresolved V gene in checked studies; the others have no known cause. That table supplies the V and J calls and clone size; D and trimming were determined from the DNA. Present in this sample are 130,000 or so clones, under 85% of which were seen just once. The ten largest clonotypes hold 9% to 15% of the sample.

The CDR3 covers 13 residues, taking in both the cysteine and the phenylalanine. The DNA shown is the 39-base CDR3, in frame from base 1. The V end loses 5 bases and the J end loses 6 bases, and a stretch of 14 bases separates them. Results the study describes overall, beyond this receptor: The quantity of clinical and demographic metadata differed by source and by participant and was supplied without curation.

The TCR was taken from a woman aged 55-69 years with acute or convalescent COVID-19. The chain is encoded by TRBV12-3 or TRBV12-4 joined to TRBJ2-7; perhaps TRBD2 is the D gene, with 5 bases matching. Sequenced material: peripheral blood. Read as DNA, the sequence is TGTGCCAGCAGTCAGACTACTAGAAGCGAGCAGTACTTC. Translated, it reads CASSQTTRSEQYF.